A single sample gave rise to the 20 T cell receptor beta chains below, sequenced in a study of blood T cell repertoires in COVID-19. Method: immunoSEQ multiplex PCR; TCRdb's copy keeps in-frame clones and lacks some. The sample holds roughly 160,000 clones, roughly 90% seen once. The sample taken for sequencing was peripheral blood. These receptors were collected from a man aged 50 to 60 with acute or convalescent COVID-19.

V gene TRBV19 combines with J gene TRBJ2-1, with TRBD2 matching 9 bases. The CDR3 runs to 15 residues. V was clipped by 6 bases and J by 5 bases; unmatched bases: 8. Germline assignment: CDR1 LNHDA and CDR2 SQIVND (reference sequence). The CDR3 sequence is CASRASGTWNNEQFF. The CDR3 region has the DNA TGTGCCAGTAGGGCTAGCGGGACGTGGAACAATGAGCAGTTCTTC. Using reference TRBV19 and TRBJ2-1 for the parts outside the CDR3, the full variable domain is DGGITQSPKYLFRKEGQNVTLSCEQNLNHDAMYWYRQDPGQGLRLIYYSQIVNDFQKGDIAEGYSVSREKKESFPLTVTSAQKNPTAFYLCASRASGTWNNEQFFGPGTRLTVL.

The CDR3 DNA is TGTGCCACCGACGAATCACAGCCGGGACTAGCGGTAAGGAGGGTGGTCACCGGGGAGCTGTTTTTT. It translates to CATDESQPGLAVRRVVTGELFF. The chain couples TRBV28 to TRBJ2-2; the match to TRBD2 covers 11 bases. Germline V CDR1 and CDR2: MDHEN, SYDVKM. This CDR3 is built from 22 residues. With 10 bases clipped from V and 4 bases from J, the junction kept 29 bases outside the gene matches.

This rearrangement joins TRBV7-2 to TRBJ1-1; 8 bases line up with TRBD1. The CDR3 is made up of 14 amino acids. Germline CDR1 and CDR2: SGHTA and FQGNSA. V shed 4 bases and J 0 bases; nucleotides not matched to a gene: 1. The CDR3, as DNA: TGTGCCAGCAGCTCACAGGGGGTGAACACTGAAGCTTTCTTT. This sequence encodes CASSSQGVNTEAFF.

This chain joins TRBV6-5 and TRBJ1-1, with TRBD1 as a possible D gene (6 bases). V lost 0 bases and J 1 base, leaving 9 bases between the germline ends. CDR3 length: 15 amino acids. Germline values: CDR1 MNHEY, CDR2 SVGAGI. The CDR3 sequence: CASSYSWTENTEAFF. For the CDR3, the DNA is TGTGCCAGCAGTTACTCGTGGACAGAGAACACTGAAGCTTTCTTT.

The chain couples TRBV25-1 to TRBJ1-5; possible D gene TRBD1, 6 bases. With 4 bases removed from V and 3 bases from J, the gap between germline ends came to 10 bases. Germline V CDR1 and CDR2: MGHDK, SYGVNS. The CDR3 length is 14 residues. The CDR3 is CASSVPGANQPQHF. The CDR3 bases are TGTGCCAGCAGTGTCCCAGGGGCCAATCAGCCCCAGCATTTT. The full variable domain, its missing parts supplied by reference TRBV25-1 and TRBJ1-5, is EADIYQTPRYLVIGTGKKITLECSQTMGHDKMYWYQQDPGMELHLIHYSYGVNSTEKGDLSSESTVSRIRTEHFPLTLESARPSHTSQYLCASSVPGANQPQHFGDGTRLSIL.

The chain links TRBV10-2 to TRBJ2-3; TRBD2 matches at 10 bases. Germline lookup yields CDR1 WSHSY and CDR2 SAAADI. The CDR3 consists of 11 residues. CDR3 amino acids: CTSGNTDTQYF. The DNA for the CDR3 is TGCACTAGCGGGAACACAGATACGCAGTATTTT.

This clone is a singleton in its sample. The rearrangement uses TRBV28 and TRBJ2-5; unclear D gene. Trimming took 6 bases from V and 5 from J, leaving 22 bases between them. Germline V gene lookup returns CDR1 MDHEN and CDR2 SYDVKM. This CDR3 comprises 16 residues. The CDR3 coding sequence is TGTGCCAGCAGCCCGGGTGGTGGTGAGAGGATGGAGACCCAGTACTTC. Translating it yields CASSPGGGERMETQYF.

The V and J genes are TRBV9 and TRBJ2-7, with a possible D match to TRBD2 (6 bases). The CDR3 consists of 15 residues. V was trimmed by 4 bases and J by 0 bases, leaving 14 bases between them. In germline, CDR1 is SGDLS, CDR2 YYNGEE. CDR3 DNA: TGTGCCAGCAGCCCTTCCGGGAGTTTCTCCTACGAGCAGTACTTC. This translates into CASSPSGSFSYEQYF.

This chain uses TRBV5-1 with TRBJ2-1; 7 bases agree with TRBD1. The CDR3 covers 14 residues. V shed 0 bases, J shed 9 bases, and the junction held 6 bases outside the gene matches. Germline-derived CDR1 and CDR2 are SGHRS and YFSETQ. CDR3 residues: CASSLGQGFSEQFF. CDR3 DNA: TGCGCCAGCAGCTTGGGACAGGGCTTCAGTGAGCAGTTCTTC.

This clone was counted once. The rearrangement joins TRBV29-1 to TRBJ1-4, with D unclear. Germline CDR1 and CDR2: SQVTM and ANQGSEA. V was cut by 3 bases and J by 3 bases, with 8 bases left in between. The CDR3 loop spans 13 amino acids. This CDR3 is CSVEPVSNEKLFF. The DNA for the CDR3 is TGCAGCGTTGAGCCGGTCTCTAATGAAAAACTGTTTTTT.

The genes are TRBV10-3 and TRBJ1-6; the D gene is possibly TRBD1 (5 bases). The CDR3 sequence is 14 residues long. Germline CDR1 is ENHRY and CDR2 is SYGVKD. The ends were cut back, 6 bases at V and 9 bases at J, with 15 bases in the middle. The CDR3 DNA is TGTGCCATCAGCCCGGAGCAGGGTAGTTCACCCCTCCACTTT. Its protein product is CAISPEQGSSPLHF.

The V gene is TRBV9, the J gene TRBJ1-5, with a possible D match to TRBD1 (5 bases). The V end lost 3 bases, the J end lost 0 bases, and 7 bases lay between the germline ends. The CDR3 covers 14 residues. Germline V gene sequence: CDR1 SGDLS, CDR2 YYNGEE. The CDR3, as DNA: TGTGCCAGCAGCGCCGACAGTAGCAATCAGCCCCAGCATTTT. Amino acid sequence: CASSADSSNQPQHF.

The chain employs TRBV28 and TRBJ1-1; TRBD1 matches at 7 bases. J was trimmed by 5 bases and V by 7 bases; bases with no gene match: 4. The CDR3 contains 12 residues. Germline CDR1 reads MDHEN; CDR2 reads SYDVKM. This CDR3 reads CASTTGDTEAFF. For the CDR3, the DNA is TGTGCCAGCACAACAGGGGATACTGAAGCTTTCTTT. The full variable domain, in which reference TRBV28 and TRBJ1-1 provide the parts outside the CDR3, is DVKVTQSSRYLVKRTGEKVFLECVQDMDHENMFWYRQDPGLGLRLIYFSYDVKMKEKGDIPEGYSVSREKKERFSLILESASTNQTSMYLCASTTGDTEAFFGQGTRLTVV.

This clone showed up just a few times. The chain links TRBV11-1 to TRBJ2-7, with 8 nucleotides matching TRBD2. The CDR3 has 15 residues. Germline V CDR1 and CDR2: SGHAT, FQDESV (reference sequence). The junction had 9 bases not matched to a gene; V was cut back by 3 bases and J by 5 bases. CDR3 coding DNA: TGTGCCAGCAGCTTGTCGGGAGGGCCATTCGACGAGCAGTACTTC. Encoded protein: CASSLSGGPFDEQYF.

This clone was seen a few times. This rearrangement joins TRBV20-1 to TRBJ2-5; D gene ambiguous. CDR3 length: 10 residues. V dropped 3 bases and J dropped 5 bases, with 4 bases sitting between them. CDR1 is DFQATT and CDR2 is SNEGSKA in the germline V gene (reference sequence). DNA for the CDR3: TGCAGTGCTAGCATGGAGACCCAGTACTTC. Its translation: CSASMETQYF.

This sequence joins TRBV5-1 and TRBJ2-5, with a possible D match to TRBD2 (6 bases). Germline values: CDR1 SGHRS, CDR2 YFSETQ. The CDR3 is made up of 15 amino acids. Trimming removed 6 bases at V and 5 bases at J, with 20 bases between. The CDR3 is CASTLQEGGGETQYF. CDR3 coding DNA: TGCGCCAGCACCCTTCAGGAGGGAGGTGGCGAGACCCAGTACTTC.

The rearrangement uses TRBV28 and TRBJ2-7; 9 bases map to TRBD1. Germline V gives CDR1 MDHEN, CDR2 SYDVKM. The CDR3 is made up of 15 amino acids. V was pared by 6 bases and J by 4 bases, with 10 bases of the junction left unmatched. The CDR3 bases are TGTGCCAGCAGGTCTAGCGGACAGGGGACTTACGAGCAGTACGTC. The encoded protein is CASRSSGQGTYEQYV.

V gene TRBV2 combines with J gene TRBJ2-5; TRBD2 is a possible D gene (6 bases). Trimming removed 8 bases from V and 2 bases from J, with 12 bases in between. This CDR3 contains 13 residues. CDR1 and CDR2 (germline): SNHLY, FYNNEI. CDR3 bases: TGTGCCAGCGGACGGGGACTTCAAGAGACCCAGTACTTC. This sequence encodes CASGRGLQETQYF.

The chain links TRBV2 to TRBJ1-2, with 9 bases identical to TRBD1. CDR1 and CDR2 (germline): SNHLY, FYNNEI. The CDR3 runs 14 residues. Trimming cost V 8 bases and J 5 bases; bases outside gene matches: 9. CDR3 sequence (DNA): TGTGCCAGCGGGACAGGGCTCCTAACGTATGGCTACACCTTC. Residues: CASGTGLLTYGYTF.

J is TRBJ2-7 and V is TRBV7-9, with D possibly TRBD1 on 6 matching bases. V gave up 4 bases and J gave up 0 bases, with 10 bases separating them. The length of the CDR3 is 14 residues. CDR1 is SEHNR and CDR2 is FQNEAQ in the germline V gene (reference sequence). CDR3 coding DNA: TGTGCCAGCAGCTCGACAGGACACTCCTACGAGCAGTACGTC. This translates into CASSSTGHSYEQYV.